This TCR beta chain was documented in a study of cytomegalovirus exposure and HLA in healthy donors. Researchers ran the PCR with 60 Vbeta and 13 Jbeta primers. Using immunoSEQ multiplex PCR, the repertoire was profiled, and TCRdb retains in-frame clones only, with some absent. The sample lists around 150,000 clones, roughly 79% occurring once. Deletions cut 3 bases from V and 0 bases from J, with 9 bases between. Germline V gives CDR1 LGHNA, CDR2 YSLEER. The CDR3 is made up of 15 amino acids. Regarding donors, all were healthy bone marrow donors. Donors showed nominal health when sampled, although they likely had unrecorded immune exposures.

This sequence joins TRBV4-3 and TRBJ2-1, with D possibly matching TRBD2 (5 bases). Material for sequencing was PBMCs. The sequence derives from a male donor in good health and CMV-seronegative. The CDR3 DNA sequence: TGCGCCAGCAGCCAGTCGGGGAGCTCCTACAATGAGCAGTTCTTC. It encodes CASSQSGSSYNEQFF.